Listed below are T cell receptor beta chains from one sample, sequenced in a study of blood T cell repertoires in COVID-19. Some clones are missing from TCRdb's copy, which holds only in-frame ones; the method was immunoSEQ multiplex PCR. Seen here are around 240,000 clones, 70% to 90% observed once, and the top ten hold 2.5% to 3.5%. Sequences were obtained from peripheral blood. These TCRs come from a woman in her thirties who had recovered from COVID-19. The CDR3 runs from the conserved cysteine through the conserved F or W. The order of the fields is V gene, clone size, J gene, D gene, CDR3 DNA, CDR3 protein. The D gene is left open where the match is weak. Where a row states a size, it is once, few, many or the class of an expanded clone; other rows omit it.

TRBV5-1,few,TRBJ1-1,.,TGCGCCAGCAGCTCCGGGGGAACTGAAGCTTTCTTT,CASSSGGTEAFF
TRBV5-3,once,TRBJ1-2,TRBD1,TGTGCCAGAAGCTTATACAGGGGGTCCTCTTATGGCTACACCTTC,CARSLYRGSSYGYTF
TRBV6-6,.,TRBJ1-5,.,TGTGCCAGCAGGCTACTAGAGCAGCCCCAGCATTTT,CASRLLEQPQHF
TRBV10-2,few,TRBJ2-1,TRBD2,TGCGCCAGCAGTGAGGGACTAGCGGGTAGGAATGAGCAGTTCTTC,CASSEGLAGRNEQFF
TRBV9,.,TRBJ1-2,TRBD1,TGTGCCAGCAGCGTTACAGGGGGCGATGGCTACACCTTC,CASSVTGGDGYTF
TRBV18,.,TRBJ1-2,.,TGTGCCAGCTCACCCAGAGTAGGGGCCCCGGACAACTATGGCTACACCTTC,CASSPRVGAPDNYGYTF
TRBV7-9,.,TRBJ1-1,.,TGTGCCAGCAGCTTTCCCGGGGGGACTGAAGCTTTCTTT,CASSFPGGTEAFF
TRBV19,.,TRBJ1-6,.,TGTGCCAGTAACTTGGACTGGAATTCACCCCTCCACTTT,CASNLDWNSPLHF
TRBV3-1/TRBV3-2,few,TRBJ2-3,.,TGTGCCAGCAGCCACGACGGCGGCGGGGCGGATACGCAGTATTTT,CASSHDGGGADTQYF
TRBV19,.,TRBJ2-2,TRBD1,TGTGCCAGTAGTATCTTCGGGACAGATCCTACGAACACCGGGGAGCTGTTTTTT,CASSIFGTDPTNTGELFF
TRBV30,.,TRBJ2-1,.,TGTGCCTCCGGGACACACAACAATGAGCAGTTCTTC,CASGTHNNEQFF